This T cell receptor beta chain was identified in a study of shared clonotypes between healthy human individuals. The wider study: The study enrolled a couple of women and three men aged 18 to 49.

Whole-study findings and limits: Clonotype sharing across a few donors was observed for around 5% of naive CD4 clonotypes. Rarefaction exposed incomplete sorted-subset sequencing despite large depth.

V lost 3 bases and J lost 0, with 11 bases in between. The CDR3 covers 16 residues. The germline V gene encodes CDR1 SEHNR and CDR2 FQNEAQ (reference sequence). A word on this clone: Its antigen is undetermined. The same CDR3 arises from other DNA sequences in this sample as well.

TCRdb's table, derived via immunoSEQ multiplex PCR, lists solely in-frame clones and lacks some. The sample has over a million clones, approximately 80% seen once. Those who donated, Caucasian adults without exception, all lived in Nashville, Tennessee. This receptor was identified in a man younger than 35 in good health. Some clones in this sample may be carry-over from other donors' samples. The rearrangement links TRBV7-9 to TRBJ1-4; no firm D call. The sample comprised memory CD4+ T cells from PBMCs. Subset meaning: CD45RA-negative fraction. CDR3 region: CASSLSRGATNEKLFF. For the CDR3, the DNA is TGTGCCAGCAGCTTGTCCCGAGGAGCAACTAATGAAAAACTGTTTTTT.